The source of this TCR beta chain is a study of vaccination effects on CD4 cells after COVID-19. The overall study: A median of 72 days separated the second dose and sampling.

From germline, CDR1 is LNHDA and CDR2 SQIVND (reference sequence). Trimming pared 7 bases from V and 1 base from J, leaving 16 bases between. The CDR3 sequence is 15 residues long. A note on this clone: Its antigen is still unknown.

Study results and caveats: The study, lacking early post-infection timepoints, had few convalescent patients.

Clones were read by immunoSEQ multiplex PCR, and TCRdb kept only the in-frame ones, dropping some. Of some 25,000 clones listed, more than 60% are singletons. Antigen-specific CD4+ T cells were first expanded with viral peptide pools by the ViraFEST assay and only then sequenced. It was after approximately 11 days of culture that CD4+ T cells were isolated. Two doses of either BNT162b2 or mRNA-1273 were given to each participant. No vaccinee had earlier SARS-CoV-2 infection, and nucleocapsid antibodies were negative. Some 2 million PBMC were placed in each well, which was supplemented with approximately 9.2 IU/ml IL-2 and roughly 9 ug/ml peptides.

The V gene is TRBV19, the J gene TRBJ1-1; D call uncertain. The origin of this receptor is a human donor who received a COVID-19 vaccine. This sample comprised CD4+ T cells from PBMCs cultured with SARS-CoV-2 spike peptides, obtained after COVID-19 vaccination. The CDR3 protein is CASTSYLLSNTEAFF. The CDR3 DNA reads TGTGCCAGTACCTCCTACTTATTATCGAACACTGAAGCTTTCTTT. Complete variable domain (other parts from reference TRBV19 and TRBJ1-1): DGGITQSPKYLFRKEGQNVTLSCEQNLNHDAMYWYRQDPGQGLRLIYYSQIVNDFQKGDIAEGYSVSREKKESFPLTVTSAQKNPTAFYLCASTSYLLSNTEAFFGQGTRLTVV.